The source of this T cell receptor (beta chain) is a study of OX40 agonist ivuxolimab in advanced cancers. Study overall: An agonistic human IgG2 monoclonal antibody against OX40 (CD134) was given. General study points: Among the lowest levels of clonal expansion were found in partial responders at 0.1-3.0 mg/kg. CD4+ and CD8+ blood T cells expanded clonally by week 6 at 0.1 to 3.0 mg/kg. Expanded peripheral T-cell antigen specificity went undetermined.

Comment on this clone: The antigen remains unidentified.

Method: immunoSEQ multiplex PCR; TCRdb's copy keeps in-frame clones and lacks some. The table lists over 80,000 clones, approximately 80% of them singletons. The length of the CDR3 is 15 residues. The ends were cut back, 6 bases at V and 4 bases at J, with 15 bases in the middle. From germline, CDR1 is SEHNR and CDR2 FQNEAQ (reference sequence). This chain joins TRBV7-9 and TRBJ2-2; tentative D call: TRBD2 (7 bases). The source material was CD4+ or CD8+ T cells sorted from blood, sampled in a trial of the OX40 agonist ivuxolimab. The source of this sequence is an adult with an advanced solid tumor such as melanoma, head and neck, liver or kidney cancer. The CDR3 spells CASRGAGVGTGELFF. DNA of the CDR3: TGTGCCAGCAGGGGGGCGGGAGTGGGCACCGGGGAGCTGTTTTTT.